This note documents a single TCR beta chain sequence. Its antigen is not known. The data are from a study of cytomegalovirus exposure and HLA in healthy donors. Study-wide results and caveats: A few V segments could not be told apart, such as TRBV6-2 and TRBV6-3, and were left out.

The germline V gene has CDR1 SNHLY and CDR2 FYNNEI. J gave up 4 bases and V 7 bases, and 6 bases lay outside the gene matches. The CDR3 sequence is 14 residues long. The PCR was carried out with 60 Vbeta primers and 13 Jbeta primers. Data came from immunoSEQ multiplex PCR; TCRdb stores just in-frame clones and leaves some out. The data contain some 170,000 clones, roughly two thirds of them seen just once; the ten biggest clones take up 2.8%. Material: PBMCs. The receptor comes from a woman in her thirties in good health and CMV-seronegative. The chain carries TRBV2 and TRBJ2-3, with 9 bases that match TRBD2. Here the CDR3 DNA reads TGTGCCAGCAATGGCGGGGGGGTCCCAGATACGCAGTATTTT. Protein sequence: CASNGGGVPDTQYF.